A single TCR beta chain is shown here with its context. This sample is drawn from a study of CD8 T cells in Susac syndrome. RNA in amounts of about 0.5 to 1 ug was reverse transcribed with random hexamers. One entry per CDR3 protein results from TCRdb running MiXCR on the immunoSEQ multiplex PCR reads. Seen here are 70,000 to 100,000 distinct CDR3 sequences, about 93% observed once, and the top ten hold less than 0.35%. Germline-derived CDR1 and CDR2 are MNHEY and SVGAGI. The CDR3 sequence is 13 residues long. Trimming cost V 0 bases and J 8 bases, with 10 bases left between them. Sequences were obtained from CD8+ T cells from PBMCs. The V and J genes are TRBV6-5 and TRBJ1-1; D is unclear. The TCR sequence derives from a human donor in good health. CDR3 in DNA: TGTGCCAGCAGTTACTCGACGGGCTTGGAAGCTTTCTTT. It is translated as CASSYSTGLEAFF.